Listed here are 2 T cell receptor beta chains from one sample, sequenced in a study of cytomegalovirus exposure and HLA in healthy donors. Both 60 Vbeta primers and 13 Jbeta primers went into the PCR. The table came from immunoSEQ multiplex PCR; TCRdb's copy has only in-frame clones and leaves some out. The repertoire includes 150,000 to 200,000 clones, over 65% of them detected once, and roughly 3.6% sits in the top ten. Sample: PBMCs. These receptors were taken from a man aged 35 to 55 in good health and CMV-seropositive.

The genes are TRBV5-6 and TRBJ2-7; D gene unclear. Germline CDR1 SGHDT, CDR2 YYEEEE. The CDR3 extends over 15 amino acids. The V end was cut by 2 bases, the J end by 6 bases, with 18 bases between. The CDR3 spells CASSFNFQIPREQYF. CDR3 nucleotides: TGTGCCAGCAGCTTTAATTTTCAGATCCCCCGCGAGCAGTACTTC.

In this sample, this clone turned up a few times. CDR3 protein: CASRDYSQETQYF. DNA for the CDR3: TGTGCCAGCAGAGACTACTCCCAAGAGACCCAGTACTTC. The chain recombines TRBV28 with TRBJ2-5, with D possibly matching TRBD2 (5 bases). Trimming took 6 bases from V and 1 from J, leaving 9 bases between them. The CDR3 extends over 13 amino acids. Germline lookup yields CDR1 MDHEN and CDR2 SYDVKM.